Shown below are 9 T cell receptor beta chains from a single sample sequenced in a study of blood T cell repertoires in COVID-19. Using immunoSEQ multiplex PCR, the repertoire was profiled, and TCRdb retains in-frame clones only, with some absent. The repertoire consists of some 390,000 clones, with around 91% occurring once and the leading ten covering 0.9% to 1.2%. Sequencing used PBMCs or T cells enriched from blood (not recorded which). The receptors shown here come from a man between 25 and 39 years old who had recovered from COVID-19.

The rearrangement links TRBV18 to TRBJ2-3; 12 bases fit TRBD1. This CDR3 region has 17 residues. The germline CDR1 and CDR2 sequences are KGHSH and LQKENI. V lost 4 bases to trimming and J lost 6 bases; unmatched junction nucleotides: 11. CDR3 DNA sequence: TGTGCCAGCTCACGATTAGGCCCGGGACAGGGGGCTGATACGCAGTATTTT. This translates into CASSRLGPGQGADTQYF.

The chain couples TRBV5-6 to TRBJ2-7, with a tentative D call TRBD1 (6 bases). This CDR3 has 13 amino acids. Germline V gene sequence: CDR1 SGHDT, CDR2 YYEEEE. V shed 4 bases and J shed 1 base, with 9 bases lying between them. The CDR3 here is CASSRDISYEQYF. CDR3 bases: TGTGCCAGCAGCAGGGACATTTCCTACGAGCAGTACTTC.

The chain links TRBV2 to TRBJ2-1, with 11 positions matching TRBD2. The germline V gene has CDR1 SNHLY and CDR2 FYNNEI. J gave up 5 bases and V 6 bases, and 3 bases lay outside the gene matches. The CDR3 totals 14 residues. The CDR3 bases are TGTGCCAGCAGGCCGGGACTAGCGGACAATGAGCAGTTCTTC. Encoded protein: CASRPGLADNEQFF.

V gene TRBV20-1 combines with J gene TRBJ1-2; the D is unclear. The CDR3 has 11 amino acids. Trimming removed 3 bases from V and 8 bases from J, with 10 bases in between. The germline CDR1 and CDR2 sequences are DFQATT and SNEGSKA (reference sequence). CDR3 protein: CSASRDRGYTF. The CDR3 coding sequence is TGCAGTGCTAGCCGGGATCGAGGCTACACCTTC.

V is TRBV10-3 and J is TRBJ1-1, with 7 bases matching TRBD1. The V gene end was trimmed by 3 bases and the J gene end by 5 bases; junction bases not matched to a gene: 0. Germline CDR1 is ENHRY and CDR2 is SYGVKD. This CDR3 has 12 residues. The CDR3 coding sequence is TGTGCCATCAGTGACAGGGGGACTGAAGCTTTCTTT. Translation: CAISDRGTEAFF.

The chain joins TRBV6-4 to TRBJ2-1; tentative D call: TRBD1 (5 bases). Germline V gene lookup returns CDR1 MRHNA and CDR2 SNTAGT. CDR3 length: 15 residues. V was trimmed by 6 bases and J by 3 bases, leaving 15 bases between them. CDR3 region: CASSREKGNYNEQFF. The CDR3 DNA reads TGTGCCAGCAGCAGAGAGAAGGGGAACTACAATGAGCAGTTCTTC.

The rearrangement joins TRBV18 to TRBJ2-5; 7 bases align to TRBD1. CDR1 and CDR2 (germline): KGHSH, LQKENI. The V segment lost 2 bases and the J segment 5 bases; nucleotides outside the gene matches: 5. CDR3 size: 14 residues. In nucleotides, the CDR3 is TGTGCCAGCTCACCAAGACAGGGAGTGGAGACCCAGTACTTC. This translates into CASSPRQGVETQYF.

The count of this clone is one. The chain recombines TRBV7-9 with TRBJ2-1; TRBD1 is a possible D gene (5 bases). The V gene's germline CDR1 is SEHNR and CDR2 FQNEAQ (reference sequence). This CDR3 is built from 14 residues. Trimming took 3 bases from V and 6 from J, leaving 12 bases between them. CDR3: CASSLTALGNEQFF. In DNA, the CDR3 is TGTGCCAGCAGCTTGACAGCCTTGGGCAATGAGCAGTTCTTC.

The J gene is TRBJ1-6, the V gene TRBV12-5; D ambiguous. The CDR3 runs 13 residues. The V end lost 6 bases, the J end lost 8 bases, and 11 bases lay between the germline ends. CDR1 is LGHNT and CDR2 is FRNRAP in the germline V gene. The CDR3 DNA reads as TGTGCTAGTGGCCAGTCCGGGGATTCACCCCTCCACTTT. Its protein is CASGQSGDSPLHF. The variable domain in full, with the rest retrieved from reference TRBV12-5 and TRBJ1-6, is DARVTQTPRHKVTEMGQEVTMRCQPILGHNTVFWYRQTMMQGLELLAYFRNRAPLDDSGMPKDRFSAEMPDATLATLKIQPSEPRDSAVYFCASGQSGDSPLHFGNGTRLTVT.